Sequencing of this T cell receptor (beta chain) was carried out in a study of T cell repertoires in cytomegalovirus infection. Overall study context: Based on public TCR beta signatures, there were indications of CMV infection and of a matching HLA type. The study, taken as a whole, reports: There were carriers of CMV plus the relevant HLA, and cumulative public TCR beta family frequency identified them. CMV-specific TCR beta clonotypes restricted by HLA-C were the ones dominating the ex vivo response.

As for this clonotype: The target antigen is unknown.

TCRdb fed the reads into MiXCR, producing one record per CDR3 protein. The sample carries approximately 630,000 distinct CDR3 sequences, approximately 24% recorded once. The length of the CDR3 is 13 residues. V lost 8 bases and J lost 4; bases outside the gene matches: 4. Germline CDR1 reads MDHEN; CDR2 reads SYDVKM. The receptor was isolated from a human donor in good health (CMV status not recorded). Some clones in this sample may be carry-over from other donors' samples. V usage is TRBV28 and J usage is TRBJ2-1; 8 bases align to TRBD2. Sequencing used CD8+ T cells from PBMCs. The CDR3 spells CASQGTRYNEQFF. In nucleotides, the CDR3 is TGTGCCAGCCAGGGGACTAGGTACAATGAGCAGTTCTTC.